This T cell receptor (beta chain) was documented in a study of blood T cell repertoires in COVID-19. There are a few counts of this clone. This CDR3 comprises 14 residues. Trimming left V 0 bases short and J 4 bases short, with 7 bases between. Per germline, CDR1 MNHNS and CDR2 SASEGT. The data were produced by immunoSEQ multiplex PCR, yet TCRdb's version contains in-frame clones alone and is incomplete. The sample carries 95,000 to 120,000 clones, approximately 85% recorded once. Source material: peripheral blood. V gene TRBV6-1 combines with J gene TRBJ1-3, with a weak D call TRBD1 (5 bases). The TCR was taken from a human donor in a cohort sampled during active COVID-19. The CDR3 is CASSEATAGNTIYF. The CDR3, as DNA: TGTGCCAGCAGTGAAGCGACAGCCGGAAACACCATATATTTT.